The rows below give T cell receptor beta chains drawn from one sample of a study of cytomegalovirus exposure and HLA in healthy donors. The repertoire was sequenced with immunoSEQ multiplex PCR; TCRdb's copy has only in-frame clones and lacks some. The table shows 100,000 to 150,000 clones, with 70% to 85% occurring only once. The specimen sequenced was PBMCs. These receptors were collected from a man in his forties or fifties in good health and CMV-seropositive. Both conserved end residues are part of each CDR3. The D gene is left open where the match is weak. Some rows mark clone size as missing; the rest say once, few, many or name a class of expanded clone.

TRBJ2-7 | TRBV7-2 | TRBD1 | - | TGTGCCAGCAGCTTACAGTCAGGGGGCACCTACGAGCAGTACTTC | CASSLQSGGTYEQYF
TRBJ2-1 | TRBV5-1 | TRBD2 | - | TGCGCCAGCAGCTTCGGCGGGAGCTCCTACAATGAGCAGTTCTTC | CASSFGGSSYNEQFF
TRBJ2-7 | TRBV11-2 | - | - | TGTGCCAGCAGACGGGACGGGGGCTACGAGCAGTACTTC | CASRRDGGYEQYF
TRBJ2-4 | TRBV11-2 | - | - | TGTGCCAGCAGCCGGGCAGGGGGGTACATTCAGTACTTC | CASSRAGGYIQYF
TRBJ1-1 | TRBV18 | - | - | TGTGCCAGCTCACCGACGGGAGACACTGAAGCTTTCTTT | CASSPTGDTEAFF
TRBJ1-5 | TRBV5-6 | - | - | TGTGCCAGCACCTCCTCAAGCGGTCAGCCCCAGCATTTT | CASTSSSGQPQHF
TRBJ1-4 | TRBV7-9 | - | - | TGTGCCAGCAGCCCTCGACGGGATAATGAAAAACTGTTTTTT | CASSPRRDNEKLFF
TRBJ2-3 | TRBV5-6 | TRBD2 | - | TGTGCCAGCAGCCTACGGACTAGTTCTCCCCCCACAGATACGCAGTATTTT | CASSLRTSSPPTDTQYF
TRBJ1-4 | TRBV25-1 | - | - | TGTGCCAGCAGTGAATGGGGACGGGGGGATGAAAAACTGTTTTTT | CASSEWGRGDEKLFF
TRBJ2-1 | TRBV29-1 | TRBD2 | - | TGCAGCGTTGTGGTCGGGGGCGGGAGGGCCCATGAGCAGTTCTTC | CSVVVGGGRAHEQFF
TRBJ2-6 | TRBV29-1 | - | - | TGCAGCGCCAGAGGGGGCTCTGGGGCCAACGTCCTGACTTTC | CSARGGSGANVLTF
TRBJ2-3 | TRBV4-1 | TRBD2 | - | TGCGCCAGCAGCCAAGATCGGGGGGGGGCCGCGGATACGCAGTATTTT | CASSQDRGGAADTQYF
TRBJ1-6 | TRBV5-1 | TRBD1 | - | TGCGCCAGCAGCTTGGGGGACAGAAATTCACCCCTCCACTTT | CASSLGDRNSPLHF
TRBJ2-5 | TRBV4-3 | TRBD2 | - | TGCGCCAGCAGCCAAGATCTAGCGACTAGCGGGAGGAGGGAGCAGTACTTC | CASSQDLATSGRREQYF
TRBJ2-2 | TRBV5-1 | TRBD2 | once | TGCGCCAGCAGCTTGAGGACTAGCGGGGACCACACCGGGGAGCTGTTTTTT | CASSLRTSGDHTGELFF
TRBJ2-7 | TRBV21-1 | - | - | TGTGCCAGCAGCAAATTTGCGGGAGTACTGAAGGAGCAGTACTTC | CASSKFAGVLKEQYF
TRBJ1-1 | TRBV15 | TRBD1 | - | TGTGCCACCAGGACAGACAGGGAAGTCCGGAACACTGAAGCTTTCTTT | CATRTDREVRNTEAFF